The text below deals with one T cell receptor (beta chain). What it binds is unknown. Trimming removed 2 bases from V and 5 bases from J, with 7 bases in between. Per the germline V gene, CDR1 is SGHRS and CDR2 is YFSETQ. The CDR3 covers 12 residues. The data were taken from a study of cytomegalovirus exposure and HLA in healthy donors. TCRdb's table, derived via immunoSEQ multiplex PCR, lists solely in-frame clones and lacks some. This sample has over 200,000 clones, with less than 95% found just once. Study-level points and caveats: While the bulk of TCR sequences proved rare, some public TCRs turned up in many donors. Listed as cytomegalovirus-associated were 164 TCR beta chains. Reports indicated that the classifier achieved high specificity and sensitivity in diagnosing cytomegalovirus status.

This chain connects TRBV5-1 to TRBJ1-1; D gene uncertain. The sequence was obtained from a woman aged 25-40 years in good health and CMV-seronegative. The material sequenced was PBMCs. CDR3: CASSFLGTEAFF. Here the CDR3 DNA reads TGCGCCAGCAGCTTTTTGGGGACTGAAGCTTTCTTT. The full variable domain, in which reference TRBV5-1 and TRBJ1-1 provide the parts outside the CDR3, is KAGVTQTPRYLIKTRGQQVTLSCSPISGHRSVSWYQQTPGQGLQFLFEYFSETQRNKGNFPGRFSGRQFSNSRSEMNVSTLELGDSALYLCASSFLGTEAFFGQGTRLTVV.